The 25 T cell receptor beta chains reported below all come from one sample, sequenced in a study of blood T cell repertoires in COVID-19 (dated by TCRdb to 2020 to 2021). The library was generated by the immunoSEQ multiplex PCR assay. TCRdb stores this immuneACCESS table with in-frame sequences only. Part of the clones is absent; in the studies checked, under half of the shortfall reflects unresolved V genes, and no reason is known for the rest. The sample table lists 250,000 to 350,000 clones, 80% to 95% of them with a count of one. The top ten clones comprise 18% of the sample. The sample consisted of PBMCs or T cells enriched from blood (not recorded which). The receptors come from a woman aged 25 to 39 who had recovered from COVID-19.

The genes are TRBV2 and TRBJ2-3; 10 positions match TRBD2. There are 16 residues in the CDR3. V trimming: 5 bases; J trimming: 2 bases; junction bases outside the gene matches: 7. CDR1 is SNHLY and CDR2 is FYNNEI in the germline V gene. The CDR3 DNA is TGTGCCAGCAGTCCCCTAGCGGGGGCCTTCACAGATACGCAGTATTTT. As protein: CASSPLAGAFTDTQYF.

Concerning this clone itself: At the DNA level, this CDR3 is encoded by other sequences in the same sample as well. J is TRBJ2-1 and V is TRBV4-2; D not resolved. Germline CDR1 LGHNA, CDR2 YNFKEQ. V shed 1 base and J shed 9 bases, with 4 bases lying between them. The CDR3 has 11 amino acids. CDR3 DNA: TGTGCCAGCAGCCAAGCTCGTGAGCAGTTCTTC. The encoded protein is CASSQAREQFF.

DNA for the CDR3: TGTGCCAGCAGTCCCGGCAGAGGCTTAGAAGGCGTGATGAACACTGAAGCTTTCTTT. The encoded protein is CASSPGRGLEGVMNTEAFF. The chain combines TRBV28 with TRBJ1-1; D uncertain. The V gene's germline CDR1 is MDHEN and CDR2 SYDVKM. The V end lost 5 bases, the J end lost 0 bases, and 25 bases lay between the germline ends. The CDR3 is made up of 19 amino acids.

The V and J genes are TRBV19 and TRBJ1-4; 11 bases map to TRBD1. The CDR3 runs to 14 residues. Germline V gives CDR1 LNHDA, CDR2 SQIVND (reference sequence). V shed 6 bases, J shed 8 bases, and the junction held 5 bases outside the gene matches. The DNA of the CDR3 is TGTGCCAGTAGATCGGGACAGGGGGACGAAAAACTGTTTTTT. Translating gives CASRSGQGDEKLFF.

The gene calls are TRBV19 and TRBJ2-2; tentatively, D is TRBD1 (6 bases). Germline CDR1 and CDR2: LNHDA and SQIVND (reference sequence). The CDR3 is made up of 12 amino acids. The ends were cut back, 7 bases at V and 5 bases at J, with 8 bases in the middle. CDR3 in amino acids: CASTRGTGELFF. In DNA form, the CDR3 reads TGTGCCAGTACCAGGGGAACCGGGGAGCTGTTTTTT.

This chain uses TRBV2 with TRBJ1-4; the match to TRBD1 covers 10 bases. Trimming at V came to 9 bases and at J to 8 bases, leaving 6 bases not matched to a gene. This CDR3 comprises 13 residues. Germline V gene lookup returns CDR1 SNHLY and CDR2 FYNNEI. CDR3: CASRQGAFEKLFF. CDR3 bases: TGTGCCAGTAGACAGGGGGCTTTCGAAAAACTGTTTTTT.

The gene calls are TRBV6-1 and TRBJ1-5, with a weak D call TRBD1 (6 bases). CDR1 MNHNS and CDR2 SASEGT come from the germline V gene. V gave up 2 bases and J gave up 5 bases, with 13 bases separating them. The length of the CDR3 is 15 residues. The CDR3 bases are TGTGCCAGCAGTGAATTACAGGGTGGGCATCAGCCCCAGCATTTT. As protein: CASSELQGGHQPQHF.

V usage is TRBV7-2 and J usage is TRBJ1-1; 7 bases fit TRBD1. In germline, CDR1 is SGHTA, CDR2 FQGNSA. After removal of 5 bases from V and 4 bases from J, the junction contained 7 bases not matched to a gene. CDR3 size: 14 residues. CDR3 sequence (DNA): TGTGCCAGCAGCCCAAGGGACAGCCTCACTGAAGCTTTCTTT. The encoded protein is CASSPRDSLTEAFF. Full variable domain (remainder filled in from reference TRBV7-2 and TRBJ1-1): GAGVSQSPSNKVTEKGKDVELRCDPISGHTALYWYRQSLGQGLEFLIYFQGNSAPDKSGLPSDRFSAERTGGSVSTLTIQRTQQEDSAVYLCASSPRDSLTEAFFGQGTRLTVV.

The V gene is TRBV11-2, the J gene TRBJ2-7; 7 nucleotides agree with TRBD2. With V trimmed by 8 bases and J by 4 bases, 14 bases remained unmatched. The germline gives CDR1 SGHAT, CDR2 FQNNGV. The CDR3 runs 15 residues. CDR3: CASAGPPSGIYEQYF. Written as DNA, the CDR3 is TGTGCCAGCGCGGGCCCCCCGAGCGGGATTTACGAGCAGTACTTC.

The chain links TRBV5-1 to TRBJ1-5; tentatively, D is TRBD1 (5 bases). Trimming removed 0 bases at V and 0 bases at J, with 10 bases between. The CDR3 has 16 amino acids. Germline values: CDR1 SGHRS, CDR2 YFSETQ. This CDR3 is CASSLGTGDSNQPQHF. The CDR3 coding sequence is TGCGCCAGCAGCTTGGGAACAGGAGATAGCAATCAGCCCCAGCATTTT.

The J gene is TRBJ1-1, the V gene TRBV5-1; 8 bases line up with TRBD1. V shed 3 bases and J 5 bases; nucleotides not matched to a gene: 6. CDR1 and CDR2 from the germline V gene are SGHRS and YFSETQ. This CDR3 is 14 amino acids long. As DNA, the CDR3 is TGCGCCAGCAGCTCACAGGGGGAAGGAACTGAAGCTTTCTTT. Its translation is CASSSQGEGTEAFF.

The chain uses TRBV5-4 and TRBJ2-1; D is unclear. The germline V and J ends were trimmed by 2 bases and 7 bases, with 13 bases remaining between them. This CDR3 is built from 14 residues. Per germline, CDR1 SGHNT and CDR2 YYREEE (reference sequence). In DNA form, the CDR3 reads TGTGCCAGCAGCTTCGCCGGCAGGCCGAATGAGCAGTTCTTC. This gives the protein CASSFAGRPNEQFF.

The gene calls are TRBV19 and TRBJ1-1, with D perhaps TRBD1 (6 bases). Trimming pared 5 bases from V and 8 bases from J, leaving 18 bases between. Germline CDR1 reads LNHDA; CDR2 reads SQIVND (reference sequence). The CDR3 has 14 amino acids. CDR3 loop: CASSRRTELVEAFF. The CDR3 DNA reads TGTGCCAGTAGTCGGAGGACAGAATTAGTGGAAGCTTTCTTT.

The chain employs TRBV7-2 and TRBJ1-1; D gene ambiguous. Germline V gives CDR1 SGHTA, CDR2 FQGNSA. The CDR3 has 14 amino acids. The V gene lost 1 base and the J gene lost 2 bases, with 8 bases spanning the gap. The CDR3 loop is CASSLVSGNTEAFF. The CDR3 region has the DNA TGTGCCAGCAGCTTAGTGTCAGGCAACACTGAAGCTTTCTTT.

This chain uses TRBV7-2 with TRBJ1-5, with D hard to call. V was cut by 5 bases and J by 5 bases, with 10 bases left in between. CDR1 and CDR2 (germline): SGHTA, FQGNSA. The length of the CDR3 is 13 residues. CDR3 in DNA: TGTGCCAGCAGCCCCCAGAATTATCAGCCCCAGCATTTT. This codes for CASSPQNYQPQHF. Combining the CDR3 with reference TRBV7-2 and TRBJ1-5 gives the whole variable domain GAGVSQSPSNKVTEKGKDVELRCDPISGHTALYWYRQSLGQGLEFLIYFQGNSAPDKSGLPSDRFSAERTGGSVSTLTIQRTQQEDSAVYLCASSPQNYQPQHFGDGTRLSIL.

The gene calls are TRBV6-1 and TRBJ2-7; 10 nucleotides match TRBD2. V lost 1 base to trimming and J lost 5 bases; unmatched junction nucleotides: 5. The germline V gene encodes CDR1 MNHNS and CDR2 SASEGT. The CDR3 length is 15 residues. As DNA, the CDR3 is TGTGCCAGCAGTGAAGAACCTAGCGGGAGCCACGAGCAGTACTTC. Protein sequence: CASSEEPSGSHEQYF.

The chain couples TRBV18 to TRBJ1-2, with a weak D call TRBD1 (5 bases). Per germline, CDR1 KGHSH and CDR2 LQKENI. This CDR3 contains 13 residues. Trimming left V 3 bases short and J 3 bases short, with 8 bases between. CDR3 region: CASSPHRYYGYTF. As DNA, the CDR3 is TGTGCCAGCTCACCCCACAGGTACTATGGCTACACCTTC.

The V and J genes are TRBV7-2 and TRBJ1-2; possible D gene TRBD1, 5 bases. Germline V gene lookup returns CDR1 SGHTA and CDR2 FQGNSA. V was clipped by 1 base and J by 3 bases, with 6 bases between them. CDR3 size: 13 residues. As DNA, the CDR3 is TGTGCCAGCAGCTTAGGGGGGGACTATGGCTACACCTTC. It codes for CASSLGGDYGYTF.

The CDR3: CASSSTTPDTQYF. The CDR3 DNA follows: TGTGCCAGCAGTTCCACTACTCCGGATACGCAGTATTTT. J is TRBJ2-3 and V is TRBV28; D is ambiguous. The length of the CDR3 is 13 residues. Germline assignment: CDR1 MDHEN and CDR2 SYDVKM. The V end lost 4 bases, the J end lost 6 bases, and 11 bases lay between the germline ends. The variable domain in full, completed from reference TRBV28 and TRBJ2-3, reads DVKVTQSSRYLVKRTGEKVFLECVQDMDHENMFWYRQDPGLGLRLIYFSYDVKMKEKGDIPEGYSVSREKKERFSLILESASTNQTSMYLCASSSTTPDTQYFGPGTRLTVL.

The V call is TRBV9, the J call TRBJ2-3, with D perhaps matching TRBD2 (7 bases). The CDR3 extends over 15 amino acids. Trimming cost V 4 bases and J 4 bases, with 16 bases left between them. Germline CDR1 and CDR2: SGDLS and YYNGEE. DNA of the CDR3: TGTGCCAGCAGCTCACCCGGGGGGCAGTCAGATACGCAGTATTTT. Translation gives CASSSPGGQSDTQYF.

This chain connects TRBV6-1 to TRBJ2-7; no clear D gene. V lost 1 base to trimming and J lost 6 bases, with 13 bases between them. There are 14 residues in the CDR3. Germline-derived CDR1 and CDR2 are MNHNS and SASEGT. DNA for the CDR3: TGTGCCAGCAGTGAAGATAGAATGTGGAGCGAGCAGTACTTC. Translation: CASSEDRMWSEQYF.

The chain recombines TRBV19 with TRBJ2-1; 11 nucleotides match TRBD2. V was pared by 4 bases and J by 10 bases, with 3 bases of the junction left unmatched. The CDR3 covers 13 residues. CDR1 is LNHDA and CDR2 is SQIVND in the germline V gene (reference sequence). The CDR3 DNA follows: TGTGCCAGTAGTACAGGGACTAGCGGAGAGCAGTTCTTC. This sequence encodes CASSTGTSGEQFF.

The chain links TRBV7-3 to TRBJ2-5, with TRBD2 identical over 10 bases. Germline CDR1 is SGHTA and CDR2 is FQGTGA. V gave up 0 bases and J gave up 5 bases; unmatched junction bases: 6. This CDR3 has 16 amino acids. Here the CDR3 reads CASSLTSGGFFETQYF. CDR3 sequence (DNA): TGTGCCAGCAGCTTAACTAGCGGGGGGTTTTTTGAGACCCAGTACTTC.

The chain employs TRBV19 and TRBJ1-5, with 9 bases lining up with TRBD1. The germline gives CDR1 LNHDA, CDR2 SQIVND (reference sequence). V was clipped by 3 bases and J by 4 bases; unmatched bases: 7. The CDR3 sequence is 16 residues long. The CDR3 DNA reads as TGTGCCAGTAGTATTGGTGACAGGGGGTTTAATCAGCCCCAGCATTTT. Its protein is CASSIGDRGFNQPQHF.

J is TRBJ2-3 and V is TRBV5-1, with TRBD2 identical over 13 bases. Per germline, CDR1 SGHRS and CDR2 YFSETQ. V was clipped by 5 bases and J by 6 bases; unmatched bases: 9. The CDR3 extends over 16 amino acids. The CDR3 loop is CASRKTSGRAGDTQYF. The CDR3 DNA sequence: TGCGCCAGCAGAAAAACTAGCGGGAGGGCCGGGGATACGCAGTATTTT.